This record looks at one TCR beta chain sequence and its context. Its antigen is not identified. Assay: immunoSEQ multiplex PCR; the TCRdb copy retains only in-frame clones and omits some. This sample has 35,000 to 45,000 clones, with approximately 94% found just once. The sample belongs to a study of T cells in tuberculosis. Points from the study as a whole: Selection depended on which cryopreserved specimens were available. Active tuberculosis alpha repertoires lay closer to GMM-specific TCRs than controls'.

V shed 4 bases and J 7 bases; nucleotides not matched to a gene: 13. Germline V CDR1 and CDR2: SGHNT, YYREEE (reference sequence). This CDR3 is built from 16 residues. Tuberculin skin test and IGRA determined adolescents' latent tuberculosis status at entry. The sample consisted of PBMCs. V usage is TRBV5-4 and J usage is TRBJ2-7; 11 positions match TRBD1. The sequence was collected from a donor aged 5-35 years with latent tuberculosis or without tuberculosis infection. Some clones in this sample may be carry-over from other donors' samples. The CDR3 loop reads CASSREPPGQGGEQYF. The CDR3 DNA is TGTGCCAGCAGCCGCGAACCTCCGGGACAGGGGGGGGAGCAGTACTTC.